The 24 T cell receptor beta chains below were found in one sample sequenced in a study of cytomegalovirus exposure and HLA in healthy donors. Both 60 Vbeta primers and 13 Jbeta primers went into the PCR. Some clones are missing from TCRdb's copy, which holds only in-frame ones; the method was immunoSEQ multiplex PCR. The table lists about 120,000 clones, 60% to 85% of them singletons. The sample comprised PBMCs. The receptors originated from a man aged 25-40 years in good health and CMV-seronegative.

DNA for the CDR3: TGTGCCAGCAGTCGGACTAGCGGGAGGAGCTCCTACGAGCAGTACTTC. Residues: CASSRTSGRSSYEQYF. The V and J genes are TRBV6-6 and TRBJ2-7, with 14 bases that match TRBD2. Germline-derived CDR1 and CDR2 are MNHNY and SVGAGI (reference sequence). V lost 5 bases, J lost 0 bases, and 3 bases stayed unmatched. This CDR3 is 16 amino acids long.

V gene TRBV29-1 combines with J gene TRBJ2-2; the D gene is possibly TRBD2 (5 bases). The CDR3 length is 13 residues. V lost 6 bases to trimming and J lost 5 bases, with 13 bases between them. The germline gives CDR1 SQVTM, CDR2 ANQGSEA. Written as DNA, the CDR3 is TGCAGCGTGGGTCTAGCAGTAACCGGGGAGCTGTTTTTT. This gives the protein CSVGLAVTGELFF.

The rearrangement joins TRBV5-1 to TRBJ2-1; possibly TRBD2 for D (6 bases). Trimming stripped 4 bases from V and 5 bases from J, with 13 bases between. This CDR3 is built from 14 residues. CDR1 is SGHRS and CDR2 is YFSETQ in the germline V gene. As DNA, the CDR3 is TGCGCCAGCAGCCCACTAGCCCTTCACAATGAGCAGTTCTTC. Translated, it gives CASSPLALHNEQFF.

V is TRBV28 and J is TRBJ2-7; 9 nucleotides match TRBD2. Germline trimming cut 6 bases from V and 7 bases from J; bases unmatched to any gene: 10. The CDR3 runs 14 residues. Germline lookup yields CDR1 MDHEN and CDR2 SYDVKM. CDR3 residues: CASRKTSGWLEQYF. Written as DNA, the CDR3 is TGTGCCAGCAGGAAGACTAGCGGCTGGTTAGAGCAGTACTTC.

V is TRBV6-6 and J is TRBJ1-3; TRBD1 matches 10 bases. The V gene's germline CDR1 is MNHNY and CDR2 SVGAGI (reference sequence). CDR3 length equals 16 residues. Trimming removed 4 bases from V and 2 bases from J; junction bases left unmatched: 5. The CDR3: CASSSPDRGTGNTIYF. As DNA, the CDR3 is TGTGCCAGCAGTTCCCCGGACAGGGGGACTGGAAACACCATATATTTT.

As concerns this clone: Other DNA sequences from this sample encode an identical CDR3 as well. The V gene is TRBV6-5, the J gene TRBJ1-2, with 7 bases identical to TRBD1. V shed 4 bases and J 4 bases; nucleotides not matched to a gene: 12. The CDR3 runs 16 residues. Germline V CDR1 and CDR2: MNHEY, SVGAGI. The CDR3 loop reads CASSSLITGAIYGYTF. For the CDR3, the DNA is TGTGCCAGCAGTTCCCTGATTACAGGGGCCATCTATGGCTACACCTTC.

The J gene is TRBJ2-5, the V gene TRBV10-1; 10 bases fit TRBD2. The better agreement between TRBJ2-7 and the DNA end casts doubt on the J call. The CDR3 contains 14 residues. The V gene's germline CDR1 is WNHNN and CDR2 SYGVQD (reference sequence). CDR3 nucleotide sequence: TGCGCCAGCAGTCGGACTAGCGGATCCTACGAGCAGTACTTC. This gives the protein CASSRTSGSYEQYF.

The V call is TRBV6-5, the J call TRBJ1-5; D possibly corresponds to TRBD1 (5 bases). Germline V gene sequence: CDR1 MNHEY, CDR2 SVGAGI. The CDR3 extends over 15 amino acids. Trimming took 6 bases from V and 3 from J, leaving 15 bases between them. The CDR3 DNA follows: TGTGCCAGCAGCCCATTTGGACATTTCAATCAGCCCCAGCATTTT. It yields the protein CASSPFGHFNQPQHF.

The genes are TRBV5-1 and TRBJ2-7; D is possibly TRBD1 (6 bases). Trimming stripped 4 bases from V and 3 bases from J, with 17 bases between. Germline V CDR1 and CDR2: SGHRS, YFSETQ. The CDR3 contains 15 residues. CDR3 in amino acids: CASSPDGQWSYEQYF. The CDR3 bases are TGCGCCAGCAGCCCCGACGGACAGTGGAGCTACGAGCAGTACTTC.

V gene TRBV9 combines with J gene TRBJ1-6, with 9 bases that match TRBD1. Germline assignment: CDR1 SGDLS and CDR2 YYNGEE. This CDR3 spans 15 amino acids. Trimming removed 5 bases from V and 7 bases from J; junction bases left unmatched: 7. The chain's CDR3 is CASSEHGQGNSPLHF. The CDR3 bases are TGTGCCAGCAGTGAGCACGGACAGGGGAATTCACCCCTCCACTTT.

The chain joins TRBV18 to TRBJ1-1, with 10 bases that match TRBD1. This CDR3 is 16 amino acids long. With V trimmed by 2 bases and J by 6 bases, 9 bases remained unmatched. The germline V gene encodes CDR1 KGHSH and CDR2 LQKENI. The CDR3 DNA reads TGTGCCAGCTCACCAATGACACTTGGGACAGGGGCTGAAGCTTTCTTT. Its protein is CASSPMTLGTGAEAFF.

V is TRBV7-2 and J is TRBJ2-7; 12 bases align to TRBD2. The CDR3 is 15 residues long. Per germline, CDR1 SGHTA and CDR2 FQGNSA. Losses at the gene ends were 5 bases for V and 7 bases for J; bases not matched to a gene: 9. DNA of the CDR3: TGTGCCAGCAGCGCCGCTAGCGGGGGGGCCCGGGAGCAGTACTTC. This encodes CASSAASGGAREQYF.

The chain recombines TRBV7-9 with TRBJ2-7; no reliable D call. Deletions cut 1 base from V and 5 bases from J, with 12 bases between. Germline CDR1 is SEHNR and CDR2 is FQNEAQ (reference sequence). The CDR3 runs 14 residues. The CDR3, as DNA: TGTGCCAGCAGCTTAGTAGGTCAGGTCAACGAGCAGTACTTC. It is translated as CASSLVGQVNEQYF.

V is TRBV15 and J is TRBJ2-5, with 10 bases identical to TRBD1. V trimming: 2 bases; J trimming: 2 bases; junction bases outside the gene matches: 5. The germline V gene encodes CDR1 LNHNV and CDR2 YYDKDF (reference sequence). The CDR3 loop spans 16 amino acids. The CDR3 region is CATSRRQGAGQETQYF. CDR3 DNA: TGTGCCACCAGCAGACGACAGGGGGCTGGGCAAGAGACCCAGTACTTC.

The chain uses TRBV18 and TRBJ1-1; 12 bases map to TRBD1. Trimming cost V 5 bases and J 0 bases; bases outside gene matches: 7. This CDR3 comprises 17 residues. Germline-derived CDR1 and CDR2 are KGHSH and LQKENI. The chain's CDR3 is CASSSSGTGGLNTEAFF. CDR3 nucleotides: TGTGCCAGCTCATCGTCCGGGACAGGGGGCCTGAACACTGAAGCTTTCTTT.

The chain joins TRBV18 to TRBJ1-5, with D possibly matching TRBD1 (6 bases). The CDR3 runs 14 residues. Germline loops: CDR1 KGHSH, CDR2 LQKENI. V lost 1 base, J lost 5 bases, and 9 bases lay in between. CDR3 DNA sequence: TGTGCCAGCTCACCACGCAGGGGAGATCAGCCCCAGCATTTT. This codes for CASSPRRGDQPQHF.

The V and J genes are TRBV15 and TRBJ2-2; 9 bases line up with TRBD1. V trimming: 1 base; J trimming: 0 bases; junction bases outside the gene matches: 0. CDR3 length: 16 amino acids. Germline CDR1 is LNHNV and CDR2 is YYDKDF (reference sequence). The CDR3 spells CATSRGDRANTGELFF. The CDR3 region has the DNA TGTGCCACCAGCAGAGGGGACAGGGCGAACACCGGGGAGCTGTTTTTT.

The chain is built from TRBV7-2 and TRBJ2-2; D possibly corresponds to TRBD1 (5 bases). Trimming took 3 bases from V and 7 from J, leaving 15 bases between them. CDR3 size: 15 residues. CDR1 and CDR2 from the germline V gene are SGHTA and FQGNSA. The CDR3 is CASSFPGQVGGELFF. The CDR3 DNA is TGTGCCAGCAGCTTCCCTGGACAAGTAGGCGGGGAGCTGTTTTTT.

The chain recombines TRBV6-5 with TRBJ1-1; D might be TRBD1 (5 bases). The germline V and J ends were trimmed by 0 bases and 5 bases, with 13 bases remaining between them. The germline gives CDR1 MNHEY, CDR2 SVGAGI. This CDR3 region has 15 residues. CDR3: CASSYSPGSLTEAFF. As DNA, the CDR3 is TGTGCCAGCAGTTACTCGCCAGGGTCCCTAACTGAAGCTTTCTTT.

The genes are TRBV7-8 and TRBJ2-7; D not resolved. The CDR3 contains 14 residues. The V and J ends lost 1 base and 3 bases respectively, with 10 bases between them. Germline V gene data show CDR1 as SGHVS and CDR2 as FQNEAQ. CDR3 nucleotides: TGTGCCAGCAGCTTAGGTGCAGGATTCTACGAGCAGTACTTC. Amino acids: CASSLGAGFYEQYF. Full variable domain (outside the CDR3, taken from reference TRBV7-8 and TRBJ2-7): GAGVSQSPRYKVAKRGQDVALRCDPISGHVSLFWYQQALGQGPEFLTYFQNEAQLDKSGLPSDRFFAERPEGSVSTLKIQRTQQEDSAVYLCASSLGAGFYEQYFGPGTRLTVT.

The chain uses TRBV7-9 and TRBJ1-2, with D unclear. Germline V CDR1 and CDR2: SEHNR, FQNEAQ (reference sequence). This CDR3 is 15 amino acids long. With 9 bases removed from V and 3 bases from J, the gap between germline ends came to 20 bases. CDR3 coding DNA: TGTGCCAGTCAAGAAAGCGGCAGGCGCCACTATGGCTACACCTTC. It yields the protein CASQESGRRHYGYTF.

V is TRBV7-2 and J is TRBJ1-2; D is possibly TRBD1 (6 bases). This CDR3 has 19 residues. Germline CDR1 SGHTA, CDR2 FQGNSA. V was pared by 4 bases and J by 2 bases, with 26 bases between. The CDR3 DNA reads TGTGCCAGCAGCTCTACTCCCGGGACACTTAACCGCGCCAACTATGGCTACACCTTC. The encoded protein is CASSSTPGTLNRANYGYTF. The variable domain in full, with the rest retrieved from reference TRBV7-2 and TRBJ1-2, is GAGVSQSPSNKVTEKGKDVELRCDPISGHTALYWYRQSLGQGLEFLIYFQGNSAPDKSGLPSDRFSAERTGGSVSTLTIQRTQQEDSAVYLCASSSTPGTLNRANYGYTFGSGTRLTVV.

This chain joins TRBV7-9 and TRBJ2-5; possibly TRBD1 for D (5 bases). Deletions cut 7 bases from V and 5 bases from J, with 11 bases between. The germline V gene has CDR1 SEHNR and CDR2 FQNEAQ (reference sequence). This CDR3 region has 12 residues. For the CDR3, the DNA is TGTGCCAGCATCGACAGCATTGAGACCCAGTACTTC. This codes for CASIDSIETQYF.

The rearrangement uses TRBV19 and TRBJ2-7; the match to TRBD1 covers 10 bases. There are 14 residues in the CDR3. Per germline, CDR1 LNHDA and CDR2 SQIVND (reference sequence). The V and J ends lost 5 bases and 7 bases, in that order; junction bases with no gene match: 8. This chain's CDR3 is CASSSGQGREEQYF. CDR3 in DNA: TGTGCCAGTAGTTCGGGACAGGGGCGAGAGGAGCAGTACTTC.